Below, 21 T cell receptor beta chains from the same sample are listed, as sequenced in a study of T cell responses to AZD1222 COVID-19 vaccine. This table comes from immunoSEQ multiplex PCR, and its TCRdb copy is limited to in-frame clones, with some not included. The sample lists about 120,000 clones, approximately 92% occurring once. The starting material was peripheral blood, obtained 28 days after the second AZD1222 dose. The receptors shown here come from an adult who received the AZD1222 COVID-19 vaccine.

The J gene is TRBJ1-1, the V gene TRBV5-4; 8 bases fit TRBD1. The CDR3 totals 18 residues. Germline assignment: CDR1 SGHNT and CDR2 YYREEE (reference sequence). Losses at the gene ends were 0 bases for V and 5 bases for J; bases not matched to a gene: 15. In nucleotides, the CDR3 is TGTGCCAGCAGCTTGGGGACAGGGTATCGGGGAAGGGGAACTGAAGCTTTCTTT. The encoded protein is CASSLGTGYRGRGTEAFF. Full variable domain (missing parts from reference TRBV5-4 and TRBJ1-1): ETGVTQSPTHLIKTRGQQVTLRCSSQSGHNTVSWYQQALGQGPQFIFQYYREEENGRGNFPPRFSGLQFPNYSSELNVNALELDDSALYLCASSLGTGYRGRGTEAFFGQGTRLTVV.

The chain is built from TRBV24-1 and TRBJ2-1; TRBD1 might be the D (5 bases). This CDR3 has 16 amino acids. V was clipped by 5 bases and J by 7 bases, with 20 bases between them. Germline CDR1 and CDR2: KGHDR and SFDVKD. The CDR3: CATSGFQGFGLNEQFF. CDR3 coding DNA: TGTGCCACCAGTGGTTTCCAGGGTTTTGGGCTGAATGAGCAGTTCTTC.

The V gene is TRBV2, the J gene TRBJ2-7, with 11 bases that match TRBD2. Germline-derived CDR1 and CDR2 are SNHLY and FYNNEI. CDR3 length equals 15 residues. Trimming cost V 2 bases and J 2 bases; bases outside gene matches: 2. CDR3 coding DNA: TGTGCCAGCAGTGAACGACTAGCGGGGCCCTACGAGCAGTACTTC. Its protein is CASSERLAGPYEQYF.

The V call is TRBV19, the J call TRBJ2-3; D tentatively fits TRBD1 or TRBD2 (6 bases each). The CDR3 runs 15 residues. Between the trimmed V and J ends, which lost 5 bases and 5 bases, there was a span of 17 bases. CDR1 is LNHDA and CDR2 is SQIVND in the germline V gene (reference sequence). CDR3 nucleotide sequence: TGTGCCAGTAGTGCGAGGAGGGGGAAGGGAGATACGCAGTATTTT. Protein: CASSARRGKGDTQYF.

The chain carries TRBV7-2 and TRBJ1-5; D is possibly TRBD1 (5 bases). In germline, CDR1 is SGHTA, CDR2 FQGNSA. The germline V and J ends were trimmed by 4 bases and 7 bases, with 17 bases remaining between them. The CDR3 spans 15 residues. In DNA, the CDR3 is TGTGCCAGCAGCTCACATTCCTCGACAGAGCAGCCCCAGCATTTT. Translation: CASSSHSSTEQPQHF.

The DNA for the CDR3 is TGCGCCAGCAGCCAAGACATTAACAATCAGCCCCAGCATTTT. Translation gives CASSQDINNQPQHF. V usage is TRBV4-3 and J usage is TRBJ1-5; D is unclear. The CDR3 contains 14 residues. Trimming stripped 0 bases from V and 3 bases from J, with 6 bases between. The germline V gene has CDR1 LGHNA and CDR2 YSLEER.

V usage is TRBV7-2 and J usage is TRBJ1-3, with D perhaps matching TRBD1 (6 bases). With 2 bases removed from V and 6 bases from J, the gap between germline ends came to 14 bases. The CDR3 runs to 15 residues. CDR1 is SGHTA and CDR2 is FQGNSA in the germline V gene. CDR3 in DNA: TGTGCCAGCAGCTTATCGGTTGGGGGGCAAAACACCATATATTTT. This codes for CASSLSVGGQNTIYF.

This clone was observed a single time. The chain has TRBV10-3 and TRBJ2-3, with D possibly matching TRBD2 (6 bases). Per the germline V gene, CDR1 is ENHRY and CDR2 is SYGVKD. CDR3 length: 13 amino acids. V lost 6 bases, J lost 3 bases, and 10 bases lay in between. The CDR3 here is CAISEGLTDTQYF. CDR3 sequence (DNA): TGTGCCATCAGCGAGGGACTTACAGATACGCAGTATTTT.

Concerning this clone: The identical CDR3 is also encoded by other nucleotide sequences in the sample. The V gene is TRBV5-1, the J gene TRBJ1-1; D possibly corresponds to TRBD1 (6 bases). V gave up 3 bases and J gave up 1 base, with 7 bases separating them. The CDR3 contains 13 residues. In germline, CDR1 is SGHRS, CDR2 YFSETQ. CDR3 amino acids: CASSSQGNTEAFF. CDR3 DNA: TGCGCCAGCAGCTCACAGGGGAACACTGAAGCTTTCTTT.

DNA of the CDR3: TGTGCCAGCAGACGACACAGGGATTCGAACACTGAAGCTTTCTTT. Protein sequence: CASRRHRDSNTEAFF. The rearrangement uses TRBV28 and TRBJ1-1; weak D call: TRBD1 (6 bases). Germline CDR1 reads MDHEN; CDR2 reads SYDVKM. V was cut by 6 bases and J by 1 base, with 15 bases left in between. CDR3 length equals 15 residues. Full variable domain (rest looked up from reference TRBV28 and TRBJ1-1): DVKVTQSSRYLVKRTGEKVFLECVQDMDHENMFWYRQDPGLGLRLIYFSYDVKMKEKGDIPEGYSVSREKKERFSLILESASTNQTSMYLCASRRHRDSNTEAFFGQGTRLTVV.

The chain joins TRBV7-2 to TRBJ1-4, with D perhaps TRBD1 (5 bases). The CDR3 length is 14 residues. Trimming took off 4 bases at V and 8 bases at J, with 14 bases between the two ends. Germline CDR1 is SGHTA and CDR2 is FQGNSA. The CDR3 DNA reads as TGTGCCAGCAGCTGGGGACCGGAGGGGGAAAAACTGTTTTTT. Translated, it gives CASSWGPEGEKLFF.

This clone has only one observation. CDR3 bases: TGTGCCAGCAGCCACCGGACTAGCGGGGGGGCCGGGGTTAGAAATGAGCAGTTCTTC. This encodes CASSHRTSGGAGVRNEQFF. V usage is TRBV3-1 (or the pseudogene TRBV3-2) and J usage is TRBJ2-1, with 15 positions matching TRBD2. Trimming cost V 3 bases and J 7 bases; bases outside gene matches: 13. Germline V gene data show CDR1 as LGHDT and CDR2 as YNNKEL (reference sequence). There are 19 residues in the CDR3.

The chain is built from TRBV6-2 or TRBV6-3 and TRBJ2-7; 8 bases line up with TRBD1. In germline, CDR1 is MNHEY, CDR2 SVGEGT. This CDR3 has 14 amino acids. The trim removed 5 bases at V and 5 bases at J, leaving 8 bases unmatched. The CDR3 nucleotides read TGTGCCAGCAGTGCCACAGGGGGTACCCACGAGCAGTACTTC. It is translated as CASSATGGTHEQYF.

The rearrangement links TRBV7-9 to TRBJ1-1; no firm D call. In germline, CDR1 is SEHNR, CDR2 FQNEAQ (reference sequence). This CDR3 has 16 amino acids. Trimming took 4 bases from V and 5 from J, leaving 20 bases between them. The CDR3 reads CASSSTRGGKDTEAFF. CDR3 sequence (DNA): TGTGCCAGCAGCTCTACACGGGGTGGAAAGGATACTGAAGCTTTCTTT.

The V call is TRBV11-2, the J call TRBJ2-7, with 8 positions matching TRBD1. Germline CDR1 and CDR2: SGHAT and FQNNGV. The CDR3 runs 15 residues. Germline trimming cut 7 bases from V and 5 bases from J; bases unmatched to any gene: 13. The CDR3 protein is CASTKGDRLIDEQYF. Here the CDR3 DNA reads TGTGCCAGCACCAAAGGGGACAGGTTGATAGACGAGCAGTACTTC. Full variable domain (remainder filled in from reference TRBV11-2 and TRBJ2-7): EAGVAQSPRYKIIEKRQSVAFWCNPISGHATLYWYQQILGQGPKLLIQFQNNGVVDDSQLPKDRFSAERLKGVDSTLKIQPAKLEDSAVYLCASTKGDRLIDEQYFGPGTRLTVT.

The V call is TRBV7-2, the J call TRBJ2-1, with D perhaps matching TRBD1 (5 bases). CDR3 size: 14 residues. CDR1 is SGHTA, CDR2 FQGNSA, per germline. Trimming took off 3 bases at V and 6 bases at J, with 12 bases between the two ends. The CDR3 is CASSLFQGRNEQFF. The CDR3 coding sequence is TGTGCCAGCAGCTTGTTCCAGGGTCGCAATGAGCAGTTCTTC.

J is TRBJ2-7 and V is TRBV4-3; D gene uncertain. Germline-derived CDR1 and CDR2 are LGHNA and YSLEER. CDR3 length equals 15 residues. V lost 0 bases, J lost 6 bases, and 15 bases lay in between. CDR3 sequence: CASSQDPDGRAEQYF. The CDR3 DNA sequence: TGCGCCAGCAGCCAAGACCCCGACGGGCGAGCCGAGCAGTACTTC.

The chain is built from TRBV15 and TRBJ2-3; D is ambiguous. Germline CDR1 reads LNHNV; CDR2 reads YYDKDF (reference sequence). The CDR3 consists of 15 residues. Trimming stripped 5 bases from V and 2 bases from J, with 14 bases between. This chain's CDR3 is CATSLLWGSTDTQYF. DNA of the CDR3: TGTGCCACCAGCCTACTATGGGGTTCCACAGATACGCAGTATTTT. The variable domain in full, completed from reference TRBV15 and TRBJ2-3, reads DAMVIQNPRYQVTQFGKPVTLSCSQTLNHNVMYWYQQKSSQAPKLLFHYYDKDFNNEADTPDNFQSRRPNTSFCFLDIRSPGLGDTAMYLCATSLLWGSTDTQYFGPGTRLTVL.

The V and J genes are TRBV7-2 and TRBJ2-3, with 11 bases aligning to TRBD2. The CDR3 length is 16 residues. Germline loops: CDR1 SGHTA, CDR2 FQGNSA. The V and J ends lost 3 bases and 1 base, in that order; junction bases with no gene match: 3. DNA of the CDR3: TGTGCCAGCAGCTTCCTAGCGGGGGGCCGCACAGATACGCAGTATTTT. Protein sequence: CASSFLAGGRTDTQYF. Using reference TRBV7-2 and TRBJ2-3 for the parts outside the CDR3, the full variable domain is GAGVSQSPSNKVTEKGKDVELRCDPISGHTALYWYRQSLGQGLEFLIYFQGNSAPDKSGLPSDRFSAERTGGSVSTLTIQRTQQEDSAVYLCASSFLAGGRTDTQYFGPGTRLTVL.

The CDR3 reads CASRGLSSYNSPLHF. The CDR3 DNA reads as TGTGCCAGCCGGGGCTTGAGCTCCTATAATTCACCCCTCCACTTT. The chain carries TRBV27 and TRBJ1-6, with TRBD1 as a possible D gene (5 bases). Trimming took off 8 bases at V and 0 bases at J, with 11 bases between the two ends. The CDR3 sequence is 15 residues long. Looked up from germline, CDR1 is MNHEY and CDR2 is SMNVEV (reference sequence).

The chain joins TRBV7-2 to TRBJ1-2, with a possible D match to TRBD1 (6 bases). The CDR3 is 14 residues long. Germline CDR1 is SGHTA and CDR2 is FQGNSA. Trimming cost V 5 bases and J 3 bases, with 13 bases left between them. The CDR3 reads CASSTYREDYGYTF. In nucleotides, the CDR3 is TGTGCCAGCAGCACCTACAGGGAAGACTATGGCTACACCTTC.